This is a list of T cell receptor beta chains from one sample in a study of OX40 agonist ivuxolimab in advanced cancers. Sequenced by immunoSEQ multiplex PCR; TCRdb stores in-frame clones only, minus some. The sample yields approximately 87,000 clones, more than 85% seen once. The sequenced sample was CD4+ or CD8+ T cells sorted from blood, obtained in a trial of the OX40 agonist ivuxolimab. These TCRs come from an adult with an advanced solid tumor such as melanoma, head and neck, liver or kidney cancer. Both conserved end residues are part of each CDR3. D genes are given only for firm matches. For some rows the clone size is stated as once, few or many, or as a class when expanded; others skip it.

TRBV6-1	.	.	TRBJ2-3	TGTGCCACCGACTCGGGGCGGGGTACGCAGTATTTT	CATDSGRGTQYF
TRBV28	TRBD2	.	TRBJ2-5	TGTGCCAGCAGTTTATCTTACTTCCCGGGACTAGATGTGACCCAGTACTTC	CASSLSYFPGLDVTQYF
TRBV7-9	.	.	TRBJ1-2	TGTGCCAGCAGCTCAGGGTGGCATGGCTACACCTTC	CASSSGWHGYTF
TRBV4-3	.	.	TRBJ2-2	TGCGCCAGCACCCAGGGGACGAACACCGGGGAGCTGTTTTTT	CASTQGTNTGELFF
TRBV7-6	.	.	TRBJ2-3	TGTGCCAGCAGCTACGAGGCCGAAACAGATACGCAGTATTTT	CASSYEAETDTQYF
TRBV6-5	.	.	TRBJ2-5	TGTGCCAGCAGCCGGGGGGCGCGGAAGGAGACCCAGTACTTC	CASSRGARKETQYF
TRBV15	.	.	TRBJ2-1	TGTGCCACCAGCAGAGTGGACGAAGGGGCAGGGCCCCACAATGAGCAGTTCTTC	CATSRVDEGAGPHNEQFF
TRBV5-4	.	.	TRBJ1-1	TGTGCCAGCAGCTTGGATCCAGGCGCGGGCACTGAAGCTTTCTTT	CASSLDPGAGTEAFF
TRBV6-6	.	.	TRBJ2-7	TGTGCCAGCAGCGGGGATTGGGGGGCCTACGAGCAGTACTTC	CASSGDWGAYEQYF
TRBV10-1	TRBD2	.	TRBJ2-1	TGCGCCAGCAGAAACCTAGCGGGGAATGAGCAGTTCTTC	CASRNLAGNEQFF
TRBV13	.	few	TRBJ1-1	TGTGCCAGCAGCTTTCAGGACAGTAGACACGCTTTCTTT	CASSFQDSRHAFF
TRBV27	.	.	TRBJ1-5	TGTGCCAGCAGTCGGACGGGGGCTAGGCCCCAGCATTTT	CASSRTGARPQHF
TRBV27	.	.	TRBJ2-7	TGTGCCAGCAGTTTTTCGGCAGCTTCCTACGAGCAGTACTTC	CASSFSAASYEQYF
TRBV6-1	TRBD1	.	TRBJ1-2	TGTGCCAGCAGTGAAAGGACAGGGGATGGCTACACCTTC	CASSERTGDGYTF
TRBV19	.	.	TRBJ1-5	TGTGCCAGTAGTCCGATGAGCAATCAGCCCCAGCATTTT	CASSPMSNQPQHF